These 30 T cell receptor beta chains were sequenced from one sample in a study of T cells in Graves' hyperthyroidism and ophthalmopathy (dated by TCRdb to about 2019). The library came from multiplex PCR. Sequencing took place on an Illumina HiSeq 2000. TCR beta CDR3 regions were amplified from RNA transcripts. The TCR CDR3 was subjected to a first round of RT-PCR using the HTBI primer set and the Qiagen OneStep RT-PCR kit. TCRdb trimmed public reads at Q25 via fastp, called clones via MiXCR and kept in-frame beta chains. Here each entry gathers all rows of one CDR3 protein and keeps the most common genes and DNA. The sample includes roughly 740,000 distinct CDR3 sequences, with around 17% observed a single time. The top ten hold approximately 8.4% of the sample. The sample comprised blood. The receptors stem from a man aged 18-30 years with Graves' hyperthyroidism.

The chain combines TRBV28 with TRBJ1-1; possible D gene TRBD1, 5 bases. The germline V and J ends were trimmed by 5 bases and 7 bases, with 8 bases remaining between them. The length of the CDR3 is 11 residues. Per germline, CDR1 MDHEN and CDR2 SYDVKM. The CDR3 reads CASSPDSEAFF. The CDR3 nucleotides read TGTGCCAGCAGTCCTGACAGTGAAGCTTTCTTT.

This chain uses TRBV18 with TRBJ2-7, with 12 bases identical to TRBD1. Germline trimming cut 6 bases from V and 7 bases from J; bases unmatched to any gene: 10. The CDR3 is made up of 15 amino acids. CDR1 KGHSH and CDR2 LQKENI come from the germline V gene. This CDR3 is CASSLRRDRGREQYF. The CDR3 DNA reads as TGTGCCAGCTCCCTTCGCCGGGACAGGGGGCGGGAGCAGTACTTC.

The V gene is TRBV7-9, the J gene TRBJ2-2; a possible D gene is TRBD2 (5 bases). CDR1 and CDR2 (germline): SEHNR, FQNEAQ (reference sequence). The V gene lost 3 bases and the J gene lost 2 bases, with 10 bases spanning the gap. The CDR3 spans 15 residues. CDR3 amino acids: CASSFGVYNTGELFF. CDR3 DNA: TGTGCCAGCAGCTTCGGGGTATACAACACCGGGGAGCTGTTTTTT.

V and J are TRBV2 and TRBJ2-2, with 8 bases aligning to TRBD2. Germline CDR1 is SNHLY and CDR2 is FYNNEI. This CDR3 contains 15 residues. With 5 bases clipped from V and 6 bases from J, the junction kept 8 bases outside the gene matches. The CDR3 spells CASSIRTSYPGELFF. CDR3 DNA: TGTGCCAGCAGTATAAGGACTAGCTATCCCGGGGAGCTGTTTTTT. The full variable domain, its missing parts supplied by reference TRBV2 and TRBJ2-2, is EPEVTQTPSHQVTQMGQEVILRCVPISNHLYFYWYRQILGQKVEFLVSFYNNEISEKSEIFDDQFSVERPDGSNFTLKIRSTKLEDSAMYFCASSIRTSYPGELFFGEGSRLTVL.

The V and J genes are TRBV11-3 and TRBJ2-5; no definite D call. This CDR3 is built from 14 residues. The V end was cut by 5 bases, the J end by 4 bases, with 14 bases between. CDR1 SGHNT and CDR2 YENEEA come from the germline V gene. This CDR3 reads CASSPLPGLETQYF. The DNA of the CDR3 is TGTGCCAGCAGCCCACTCCCAGGATTAGAGACCCAGTACTTC.

The table lists this clonotype with a few counts. The gene calls are TRBV19 and TRBJ2-7; D uncertain. V lost 1 base, J lost 5 bases, and 12 bases lay in between. CDR1 LNHDA and CDR2 SQIVND come from the germline V gene (reference sequence). CDR3 size: 14 residues. This CDR3 reads CASSIADRRHEQYF. DNA of the CDR3: TGTGCCAGTAGTATAGCGGACCGGAGACACGAGCAGTACTTC.

This clonotype came up many times. The V call is TRBV11-2, the J call TRBJ2-7; the match to TRBD1 covers 7 bases. Losses at the gene ends were 10 bases for V and 0 bases for J; bases not matched to a gene: 9. CDR3 length: 14 residues. The germline gives CDR1 SGHAT, CDR2 FQNNGV. DNA for the CDR3: TGTGCCACCATAACAGGGGATAGCTCCTACGAGCAGTACTTC. Its translation is CATITGDSSYEQYF.

This clonotype was observed a few times. This chain uses TRBV19 with TRBJ2-1; 7 bases are shared with TRBD1. V shed 4 bases and J 8 bases; nucleotides not matched to a gene: 11. CDR3 length equals 15 residues. The germline V gene has CDR1 LNHDA and CDR2 SQIVND (reference sequence). The CDR3 reads CASSTSDREFDEQFF. CDR3 coding DNA: TGTGCCAGTAGTACCTCTGACAGGGAATTCGATGAGCAGTTCTTC.

The V call is TRBV7-9, the J call TRBJ2-7; 7 nucleotides line up with TRBD2. Germline CDR1 SEHNR, CDR2 FQNEAQ (reference sequence). CDR3 length: 16 residues. The V segment lost 1 base and the J segment 4 bases; nucleotides outside the gene matches: 10. The CDR3 region has the DNA TGTGCCAGCAGCTTAGGCCCACCGGGACTACTTTACGAGCAGTACTTC. This sequence encodes CASSLGPPGLLYEQYF.

The V gene is TRBV19, the J gene TRBJ2-1; the match to TRBD2 covers 12 bases. Germline-derived CDR1 and CDR2 are LNHDA and SQIVND (reference sequence). Germline trimming cut 6 bases from V and 8 bases from J; bases unmatched to any gene: 8. This CDR3 region has 15 residues. CDR3 sequence reads: CASSLSSGRADEQFF. As DNA, the CDR3 is TGTGCCAGTAGCCTTTCTAGCGGGAGGGCCGATGAGCAGTTCTTC.

The sample holds one count of this clonotype. The V gene is TRBV4-1, the J gene TRBJ1-5, with 7 bases identical to TRBD1. The CDR3 consists of 15 residues. Germline lookup yields CDR1 MGHRA and CDR2 YSYEKL. V shed 5 bases, J shed 5 bases, and the junction held 9 bases outside the gene matches. The DNA for the CDR3 is TGCGCCAGCAGCACCCGGGGGACAGACTATCAGCCCCAGCATTTT. Its protein product is CASSTRGTDYQPQHF.

This clonotype was seen a few times. The chain links TRBV12-3 or TRBV12-4 to TRBJ2-1; no definite D call. Trimming took off 3 bases at V and 5 bases at J, with 11 bases between the two ends. The CDR3 covers 14 residues. In nucleotides, the CDR3 is TGTGCCAGCAGTTTGGAGCATGGCCACAATGAGCAGTTCTTC. It translates to CASSLEHGHNEQFF.

This clonotype was detected only a few times. The chain recombines TRBV18 with TRBJ2-1, with TRBD2 matching over 13 bases. The V and J ends lost 5 bases and 0 bases, in that order; junction bases with no gene match: 10. Germline CDR1 KGHSH, CDR2 LQKENI. This CDR3 region has 19 residues. The CDR3 spells CASSKSGTSGMSSYNEQFF. In DNA form, the CDR3 reads TGTGCCAGCTCAAAATCCGGGACTAGCGGGATGAGCTCCTACAATGAGCAGTTCTTC. Supplemented by reference TRBV18 and TRBJ2-1, the full variable domain reads NAGVMQNPRHLVRRRGQEARLRCSPMKGHSHVYWYRQLPEEGLKFMVYLQKENIIDESGMPKERFSAEFPKEGPSILRIQQVVRGDSAAYFCASSKSGTSGMSSYNEQFFGPGTRLTVL.

This clonotype came up many times. The chain is built from TRBV11-2 and TRBJ2-7, with unresolved D. This CDR3 region has 14 residues. V lost 1 base, J lost 7 bases, and 14 bases lay in between. The germline V gene has CDR1 SGHAT and CDR2 FQNNGV. This chain's CDR3 is CASSLAVIYQEQYF. CDR3 in DNA: TGTGCCAGCAGCTTAGCGGTTATTTATCAGGAGCAGTACTTC.

This clonotype was seen more than once but under ten times. The chain employs TRBV18 and TRBJ1-2; D call uncertain. This CDR3 comprises 16 residues. V was cut by 4 bases and J by 0 bases, with 15 bases left in between. Germline V lookup: CDR1 KGHSH, CDR2 LQKENI. For the CDR3, the DNA is TGTGCCAGCTCACGTGAGGACGGGGTTACTAACTATGGCTACACCTTC. This codes for CASSREDGVTNYGYTF. The variable domain in full, completed from reference TRBV18 and TRBJ1-2, reads NAGVMQNPRHLVRRRGQEARLRCSPMKGHSHVYWYRQLPEEGLKFMVYLQKENIIDESGMPKERFSAEFPKEGPSILRIQQVVRGDSAAYFCASSREDGVTNYGYTFGSGTRLTVV.

This clonotype was seen ten or more times. The J gene is TRBJ2-5, the V gene TRBV28; maybe TRBD2 (5 bases). Trimming took off 6 bases at V and 5 bases at J, with 13 bases between the two ends. This CDR3 contains 13 residues. Germline CDR1 is MDHEN and CDR2 is SYDVKM. CDR3 bases: TGTGCCAGCAGGCAACCTAGGAGGGAGACCCAGTACTTC. Amino acid sequence: CASRQPRRETQYF.

This clonotype was seen repeatedly, ten times or more. The chain links TRBV6-1 to TRBJ2-5; TRBD2 agrees at 14 bases. The germline V gene encodes CDR1 MNHNS and CDR2 SASEGT. The J segment lost 5 bases and the V segment lost 6 bases, leaving 5 bases of the junction unmatched. The CDR3 sequence is 15 residues long. In nucleotides, the CDR3 is TGTGCCAGCAGCGGACTAGCGGGAGGTCGGGAGACCCAGTACTTC. It encodes CASSGLAGGRETQYF.

This clonotype has only a few counts. The chain has TRBV5-1 and TRBJ1-4; D remains unclear. The CDR3 sequence is 14 residues long. Trimming pared 2 bases from V and 2 bases from J, leaving 7 bases between. From germline, CDR1 is SGHRS and CDR2 YFSETQ. The CDR3 loop reads CASSFIGTNEKLFF. The CDR3 DNA reads as TGCGCCAGCAGCTTTATCGGGACTAATGAAAAACTGTTTTTT.

This clonotype has ten or more counts. This chain connects TRBV6-4 to TRBJ2-1, with 12 nucleotides matching TRBD1. Per germline, CDR1 MRHNA and CDR2 SNTAGT. V lost 9 bases to trimming and J lost 6 bases; unmatched junction nucleotides: 0. CDR3 length equals 12 residues. The CDR3 protein is CARGQGANEQFF. The CDR3 bases are TGTGCCAGGGGACAGGGGGCCAATGAGCAGTTCTTC.

This clonotype was detected only a few times. The rearrangement links TRBV20-1 to TRBJ2-2; 12 bases match TRBD2. V lost 1 base, J lost 4 bases, and 1 base stayed unmatched. CDR3 size: 15 residues. CDR1 is DFQATT and CDR2 is SNEGSKA in the germline V gene (reference sequence). DNA for the CDR3: TGCAGTGCTAGAGGACTAGCGGGAGCCACCGGGGAGCTGTTTTTT. It encodes CSARGLAGATGELFF.

This clonotype was detected only a few times. This chain connects TRBV28 to TRBJ1-5; D is unresolved. The germline CDR1 and CDR2 sequences are MDHEN and SYDVKM. V shed 2 bases and J shed 9 bases, with 11 bases lying between them. This CDR3 has 13 residues. The CDR3 is CASSLIPPGPQHF. The DNA of the CDR3 is TGTGCCAGCAGTTTAATCCCACCGGGGCCCCAGCATTTT.

This clonotype was seen only a few times. The chain links TRBV14 to TRBJ1-2; the D is unclear. Germline CDR1 and CDR2: SGHDN and FVKESK. The ends were cut back, 2 bases at V and 8 bases at J, with 9 bases in the middle. The CDR3 is made up of 12 amino acids. The CDR3 coding sequence is TGTGCCAGCAGCCAATCGTCGTACGGCTACACCTTC. Translated, it gives CASSQSSYGYTF.

In this sample, this clonotype turned up many times. The V gene is TRBV28, the J gene TRBJ2-1; 10 nucleotides align to TRBD2. The CDR3 contains 12 residues. The ends lost 7 bases at V and 8 bases at J; junction bases unmatched: 2. Germline CDR1 is MDHEN and CDR2 is SYDVKM. Here the CDR3 reads CASKTSGHEQFF. The CDR3 DNA reads TGTGCCAGCAAGACTAGCGGGCATGAGCAGTTCTTC.

V is TRBV6-1 and J is TRBJ2-1; 8 bases match TRBD2. Germline lookup yields CDR1 MNHNS and CDR2 SASEGT. The CDR3 sequence is 15 residues long. Germline trimming cut 6 bases from V and 1 base from J; bases unmatched to any gene: 5. DNA of the CDR3: TGTGCCAGCAGGGGGACTAGAAATTCCTACAATGAGCAGTTCTTC. It codes for CASRGTRNSYNEQFF.

The V and J genes are TRBV9 and TRBJ2-2, with 8 bases aligning to TRBD2. This CDR3 spans 17 amino acids. The germline V gene has CDR1 SGDLS and CDR2 YYNGEE. Trimming cost V 0 bases and J 6 bases; bases outside gene matches: 10. CDR3: CASSVGRGGRPAGELFF. CDR3 bases: TGTGCCAGCAGCGTAGGGAGGGGCGGGAGGCCCGCCGGGGAGCTGTTTTTT.

This clonotype was recorded at least ten times. The genes are TRBV6-2 or TRBV6-3 and TRBJ2-7, with D tentatively TRBD1 (9 bases). The CDR3 totals 17 residues. Trimming took 2 bases from V and 3 from J, leaving 20 bases between them. CDR1 is MNHEY, CDR2 SVGEGT, per germline. CDR3 residues: CASSYAGGGTGRYEQYF. The CDR3 nucleotides read TGTGCCAGCAGTTACGCCGGCGGGGGGACAGGGCGCTACGAGCAGTACTTC.

The chain has TRBV7-3 and TRBJ2-1; D not certain. This CDR3 has 13 amino acids. Per germline, CDR1 SGHTA and CDR2 FQGTGA. Trimming stripped 3 bases from V and 6 bases from J, with 9 bases between. The CDR3 DNA sequence: TGTGCCAGCAGCTTGGGGAAGGGCAATGAGCAGTTCTTC. Translating gives CASSLGKGNEQFF.

The chain joins TRBV20-1 to TRBJ2-2; 10 bases are shared with TRBD2. Per germline, CDR1 DFQATT and CDR2 SNEGSKA (reference sequence). J was trimmed by 4 bases and V by 4 bases; bases with no gene match: 12. The CDR3 consists of 17 residues. CDR3 in amino acids: CSATGRWTSGLTGELFF. The CDR3 DNA sequence: TGCAGTGCTACCGGCAGATGGACTAGCGGTCTCACCGGGGAGCTGTTTTTT.

This clonotype was seen more than once but under ten times. The J gene is TRBJ2-2, the V gene TRBV2, with 11 bases that match TRBD2. The CDR3 totals 17 residues. V gave up 5 bases and J gave up 1 base; unmatched junction bases: 6. Germline lookup yields CDR1 SNHLY and CDR2 FYNNEI. CDR3 loop: CASSLSTSGKNTGELFF. CDR3 bases: TGTGCCAGCAGTCTGTCGACTAGCGGGAAGAACACCGGGGAGCTGTTTTTT.

This clonotype was detected ten times or more. The V and J genes are TRBV3-1 and TRBJ2-2; TRBD1 or TRBD2 may be the D gene (5 bases each). Germline loops: CDR1 LGHDT, CDR2 YNNKEL (reference sequence). The V gene lost 1 base and the J gene lost 9 bases, with 15 bases spanning the gap. The CDR3 extends over 15 amino acids. The CDR3 here is CASSQAADTMWELFF. CDR3 sequence (DNA): TGTGCCAGCAGCCAAGCAGCGGACACGATGTGGGAGCTGTTTTTT.